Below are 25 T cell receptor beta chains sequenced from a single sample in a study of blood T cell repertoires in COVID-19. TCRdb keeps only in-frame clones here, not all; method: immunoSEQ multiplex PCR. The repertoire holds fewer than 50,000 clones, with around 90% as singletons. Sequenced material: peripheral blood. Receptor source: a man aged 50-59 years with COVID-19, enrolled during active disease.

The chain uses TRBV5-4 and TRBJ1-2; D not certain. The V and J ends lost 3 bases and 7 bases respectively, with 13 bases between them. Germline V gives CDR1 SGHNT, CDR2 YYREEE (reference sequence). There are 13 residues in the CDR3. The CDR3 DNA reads TGTGCCAGCAGCTCCGGGCCCCGGGGTGGCTACACCTTC. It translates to CASSSGPRGGYTF.

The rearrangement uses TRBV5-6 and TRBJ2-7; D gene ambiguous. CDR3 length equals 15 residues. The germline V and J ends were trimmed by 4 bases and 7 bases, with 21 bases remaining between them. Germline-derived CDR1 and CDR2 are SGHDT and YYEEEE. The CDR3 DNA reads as TGTGCCAGCAGCCTCCTCATGGGCAGCCCCATGGAGCAGTACTTC. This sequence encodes CASSLLMGSPMEQYF.

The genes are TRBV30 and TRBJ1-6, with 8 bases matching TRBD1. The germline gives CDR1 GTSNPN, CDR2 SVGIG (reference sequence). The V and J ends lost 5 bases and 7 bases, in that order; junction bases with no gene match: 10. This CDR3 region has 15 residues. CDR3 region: CAWDLIGTGNSPLHF. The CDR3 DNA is TGTGCCTGGGACCTAATAGGGACAGGAAATTCACCCCTCCACTTT.

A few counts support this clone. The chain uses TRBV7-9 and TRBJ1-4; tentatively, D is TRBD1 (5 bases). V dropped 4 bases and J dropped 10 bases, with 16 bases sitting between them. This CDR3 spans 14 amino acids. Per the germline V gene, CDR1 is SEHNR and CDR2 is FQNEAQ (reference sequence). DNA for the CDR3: TGTGCCAGCAGCTCCCAGGGAAGTTTTGGAAAACTGTTTTTT. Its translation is CASSSQGSFGKLFF.

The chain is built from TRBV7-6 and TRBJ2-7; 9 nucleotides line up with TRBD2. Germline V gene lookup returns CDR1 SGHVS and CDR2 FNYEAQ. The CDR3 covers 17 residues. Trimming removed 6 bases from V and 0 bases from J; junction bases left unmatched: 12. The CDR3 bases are TGTGCCAGCAGTCGCGGGCTAGCGGGGCAAAGCTCCTACGAGCAGTACTTC. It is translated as CASSRGLAGQSSYEQYF.

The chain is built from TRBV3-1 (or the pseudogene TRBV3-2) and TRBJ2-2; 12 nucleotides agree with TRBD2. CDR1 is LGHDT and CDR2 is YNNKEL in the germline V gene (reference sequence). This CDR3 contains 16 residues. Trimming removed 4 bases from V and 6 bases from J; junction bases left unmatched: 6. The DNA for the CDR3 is TGTGCCAGCAGCCTTCGACTAGCGGGAGACCCCGGGGAGCTGTTTTTT. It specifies CASSLRLAGDPGELFF.

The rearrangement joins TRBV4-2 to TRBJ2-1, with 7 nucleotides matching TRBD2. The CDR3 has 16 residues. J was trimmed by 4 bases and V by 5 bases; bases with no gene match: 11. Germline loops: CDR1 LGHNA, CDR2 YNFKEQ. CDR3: CASSTRTRGGYNEQFF. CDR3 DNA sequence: TGTGCCAGCAGCACCCGGACCCGCGGGGGTTACAATGAGCAGTTCTTC.

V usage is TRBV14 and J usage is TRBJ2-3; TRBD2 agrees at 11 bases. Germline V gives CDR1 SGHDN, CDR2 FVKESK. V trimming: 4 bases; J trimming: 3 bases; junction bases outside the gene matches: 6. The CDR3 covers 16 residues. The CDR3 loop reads CASSPLAGGWTDTQYF. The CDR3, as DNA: TGTGCCAGCAGCCCCTTAGCGGGAGGGTGGACAGATACGCAGTATTTT.

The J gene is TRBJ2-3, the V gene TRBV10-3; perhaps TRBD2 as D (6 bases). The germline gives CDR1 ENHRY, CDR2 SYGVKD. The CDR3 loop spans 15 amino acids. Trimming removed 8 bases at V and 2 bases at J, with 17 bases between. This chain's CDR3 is CAIGAGQDLTDTQYF. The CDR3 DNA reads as TGTGCCATCGGCGCGGGGCAAGACCTCACAGATACGCAGTATTTT.

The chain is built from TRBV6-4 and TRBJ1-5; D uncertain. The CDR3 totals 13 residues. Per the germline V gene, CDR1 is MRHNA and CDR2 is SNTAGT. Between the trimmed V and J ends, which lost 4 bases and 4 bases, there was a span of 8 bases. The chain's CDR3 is CASSVQPNQPQHF. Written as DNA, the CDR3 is TGTGCCAGCAGTGTACAGCCTAATCAGCCCCAGCATTTT.

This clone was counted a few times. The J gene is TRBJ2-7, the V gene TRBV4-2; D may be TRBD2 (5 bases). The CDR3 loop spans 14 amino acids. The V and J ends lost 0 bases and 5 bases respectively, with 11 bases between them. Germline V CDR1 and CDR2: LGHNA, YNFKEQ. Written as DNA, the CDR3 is TGTGCCAGCAGCCAAGATCTCGGGGTCGACGAGCAGTACTTC. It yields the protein CASSQDLGVDEQYF.

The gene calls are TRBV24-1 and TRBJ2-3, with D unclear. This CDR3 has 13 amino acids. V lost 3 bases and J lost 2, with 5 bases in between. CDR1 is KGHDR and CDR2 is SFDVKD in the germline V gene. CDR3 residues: CATSDPSTDTQYF. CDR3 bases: TGTGCCACCAGTGATCCATCCACAGATACGCAGTATTTT.

DNA for the CDR3: TGTGCCAGCAGTGTAAGGAGAGATAGCAATCAGCCCCAGCATTTT. Its translation: CASSVRRDSNQPQHF. V gene TRBV27 combines with J gene TRBJ1-5, with D unresolved. The CDR3 runs 15 residues. V was pared by 5 bases and J by 0 bases, with 11 bases between. CDR1 MNHEY and CDR2 SMNVEV come from the germline V gene (reference sequence).

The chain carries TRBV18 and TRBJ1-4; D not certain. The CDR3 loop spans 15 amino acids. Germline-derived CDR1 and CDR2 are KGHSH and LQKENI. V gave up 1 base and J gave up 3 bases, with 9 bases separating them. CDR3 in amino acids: CASSPRREPNEKLFF. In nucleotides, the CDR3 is TGTGCCAGCTCACCACGGCGGGAGCCTAATGAAAAACTGTTTTTT.

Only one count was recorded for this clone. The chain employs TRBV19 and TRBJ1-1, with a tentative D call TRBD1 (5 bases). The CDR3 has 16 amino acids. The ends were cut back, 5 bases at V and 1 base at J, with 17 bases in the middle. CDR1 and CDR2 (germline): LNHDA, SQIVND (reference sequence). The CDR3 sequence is CASSVWTGEWNTEAFF. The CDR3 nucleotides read TGTGCCAGTAGTGTTTGGACGGGGGAGTGGAACACTGAAGCTTTCTTT. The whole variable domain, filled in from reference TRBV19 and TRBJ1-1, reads DGGITQSPKYLFRKEGQNVTLSCEQNLNHDAMYWYRQDPGQGLRLIYYSQIVNDFQKGDIAEGYSVSREKKESFPLTVTSAQKNPTAFYLCASSVWTGEWNTEAFFGQGTRLTVV.

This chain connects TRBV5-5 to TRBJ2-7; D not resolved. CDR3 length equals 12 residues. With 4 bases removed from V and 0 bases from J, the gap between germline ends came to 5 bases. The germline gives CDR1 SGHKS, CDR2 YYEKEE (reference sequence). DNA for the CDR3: TGTGCCAGCAGCCAGTTCTCCTACGAGCAGTACTTC. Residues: CASSQFSYEQYF.

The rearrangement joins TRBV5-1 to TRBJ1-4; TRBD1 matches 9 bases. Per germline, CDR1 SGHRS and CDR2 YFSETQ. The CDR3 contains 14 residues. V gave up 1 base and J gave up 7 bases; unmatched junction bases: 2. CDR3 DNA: TGCGCCAGCAGCTTGTTGGGACAGGGTGAAAAACTGTTTTTT. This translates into CASSLLGQGEKLFF.

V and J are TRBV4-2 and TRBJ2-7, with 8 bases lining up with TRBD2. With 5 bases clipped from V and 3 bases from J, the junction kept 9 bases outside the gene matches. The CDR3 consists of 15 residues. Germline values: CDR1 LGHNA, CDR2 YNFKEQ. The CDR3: CASSFTSGGVYEQYF. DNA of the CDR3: TGTGCCAGCAGCTTTACCAGCGGGGGTGTCTACGAGCAGTACTTC.

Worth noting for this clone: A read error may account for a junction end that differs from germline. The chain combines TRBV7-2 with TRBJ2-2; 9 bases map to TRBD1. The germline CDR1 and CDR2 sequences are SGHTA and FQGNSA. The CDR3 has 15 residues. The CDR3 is CASTLQGAGTGELFF. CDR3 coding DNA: TGTGCCAGCACCTTACAGGGGGCTGGGACCGGGGAGCTGTTTTTT. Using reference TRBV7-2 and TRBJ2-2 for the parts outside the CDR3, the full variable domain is GAGVSQSPSNKVTEKGKDVELRCDPISGHTALYWYRQSLGQGLEFLIYFQGNSAPDKSGLPSDRFSAERTGGSVSTLTIQRTQQEDSAVYLCASTLQGAGTGELFFGEGSRLTVL.

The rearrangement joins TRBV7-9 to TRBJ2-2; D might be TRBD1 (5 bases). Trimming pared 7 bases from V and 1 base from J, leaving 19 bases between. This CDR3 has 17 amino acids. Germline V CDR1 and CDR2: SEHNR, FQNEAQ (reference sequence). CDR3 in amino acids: CASTLAAGFQNTGELFF. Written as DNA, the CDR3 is TGTGCCAGCACCCTCGCGGCAGGGTTCCAGAACACCGGGGAGCTGTTTTTT.

CDR3 in amino acids: CATNTGWDEKLFF. The CDR3 DNA follows: TGTGCCACCAATACAGGGTGGGACGAAAAACTGTTTTTT. The V call is TRBV15, the J call TRBJ1-4, with TRBD1 as a possible D gene (6 bases). Deletions cut 7 bases from V and 8 bases from J, with 14 bases between. Germline CDR1 reads LNHNV; CDR2 reads YYDKDF (reference sequence). The CDR3 loop spans 13 amino acids.

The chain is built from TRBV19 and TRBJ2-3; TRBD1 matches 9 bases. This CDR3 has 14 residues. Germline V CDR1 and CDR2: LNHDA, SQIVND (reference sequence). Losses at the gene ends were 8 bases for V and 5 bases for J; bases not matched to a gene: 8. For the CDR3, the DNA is TGTGCCAGTGCACCGGGACAGGGAAAAGATACGCAGTATTTT. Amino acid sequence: CASAPGQGKDTQYF.

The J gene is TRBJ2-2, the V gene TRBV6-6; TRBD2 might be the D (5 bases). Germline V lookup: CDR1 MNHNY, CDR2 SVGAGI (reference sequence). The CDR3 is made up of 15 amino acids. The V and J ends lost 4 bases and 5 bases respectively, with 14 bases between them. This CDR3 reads CASSLTSGVTGELFF. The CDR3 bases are TGTGCCAGCAGTTTAACCAGCGGAGTTACCGGGGAGCTGTTTTTT.

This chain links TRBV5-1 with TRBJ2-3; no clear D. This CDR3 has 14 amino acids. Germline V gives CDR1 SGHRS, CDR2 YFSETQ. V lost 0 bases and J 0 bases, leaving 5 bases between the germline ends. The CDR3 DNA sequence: TGCGCCAGCAGCTTGGGGCAGAGCACAGATACGCAGTATTTT. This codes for CASSLGQSTDTQYF. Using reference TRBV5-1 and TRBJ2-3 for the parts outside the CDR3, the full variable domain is KAGVTQTPRYLIKTRGQQVTLSCSPISGHRSVSWYQQTPGQGLQFLFEYFSETQRNKGNFPGRFSGRQFSNSRSEMNVSTLELGDSALYLCASSLGQSTDTQYFGPGTRLTVL.

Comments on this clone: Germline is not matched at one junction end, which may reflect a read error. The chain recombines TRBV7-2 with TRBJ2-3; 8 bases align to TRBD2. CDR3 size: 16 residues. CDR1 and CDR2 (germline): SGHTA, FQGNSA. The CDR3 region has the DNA TGTGCCAGCAGCCTAGCGGGCAGGGTGCGAACAGATACGCAGTATTTT. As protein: CASSLAGRVRTDTQYF.